A selection of T cell receptor beta chains follows, all from one sample in a study of blood T cell repertoires in COVID-19. The table came from immunoSEQ multiplex PCR; TCRdb's copy has only in-frame clones and leaves some out. The repertoire holds more than 300,000 clones, with 88% as singletons. The sample taken for sequencing was peripheral blood. All receptors derive from a woman in her seventies with COVID-19, enrolled during active disease. Each CDR3 is given with its conserved first and last residue. The D gene is left open where the match is weak. Rows may omit the clone size; those that give it use once, few, many or a size class.

CDR3 length | J gene | D gene | V gene | clone size | CDR3 protein | CDR3 DNA
15 | TRBJ1-1 | TRBD1 | TRBV5-1 | . | CASSLGDRGNTEAFF | TGCGCCAGCAGCTTGGGCGACAGGGGGAACACTGAAGCTTTCTTT
11 | TRBJ2-7 | . | TRBV28 | . | CASSLQGIGYF | TGTGCCAGCAGCTTACAGGGTATCGGGTACTTC
13 | TRBJ2-2 | . | TRBV12-3/TRBV12-4 | . | CASSLSVSGELFF | TGTGCCAGCAGTTTATCTGTATCCGGGGAGCTGTTTTTT
15 | TRBJ2-5 | . | TRBV5-1 | . | CASSLSPGGWETQYF | TGCGCCAGCAGCTTGAGTCCAGGTGGTTGGGAGACCCAGTACTTC
13 | TRBJ1-1 | . | TRBV2 | . | CASSDYRNTEAFF | TGTGCCAGCAGTGACTACAGGAACACTGAAGCTTTCTTT
12 | TRBJ1-1 | . | TRBV12-3/TRBV12-4 | . | CASLWGGTEAFF | TGTGCCAGCCTCTGGGGGGGGACTGAAGCTTTCTTT
12 | TRBJ1-1 | . | TRBV5-3 | . | CARSPEYPEAFF | TGTGCCAGAAGCCCGGAGTACCCTGAAGCTTTCTTT
16 | TRBJ1-5 | . | TRBV19 | . | CASTNHSRSRNQPQHF | TGTGCCAGTACAAACCATTCCAGGTCGCGCAATCAGCCCCAGCATTTT
17 | TRBJ1-5 | . | TRBV5-8 | . | CASSFRLLKKGNQPQHF | TGTGCCAGCAGCTTTCGCCTACTAAAAAAGGGCAATCAGCCCCAGCATTTT
14 | TRBJ1-2 | TRBD1 | TRBV28 | . | CASSLGGQGIGYTF | TGTGCCAGCAGTTTGGGGGGACAGGGGATTGGCTACACCTTC
13 | TRBJ1-2 | . | TRBV5-1 | . | CASSPRGLRDYTF | TGCGCCAGCAGCCCCAGGGGACTAAGGGACTACACCTTC
15 | TRBJ1-1 | TRBD1 | TRBV19 | . | CASSPEEQGKTEAFF | TGTGCCAGTAGTCCTGAGGAACAGGGGAAGACTGAAGCTTTCTTT
14 | TRBJ2-3 | TRBD2 | TRBV24-1 | . | CATSDPPGGYTQYF | TGTGCCACCAGTGATCCACCGGGGGGGTATACGCAGTATTTT
10 | TRBJ2-7 | . | TRBV19 | . | CASGTHEQYF | TGTGCCAGTGGCACCCACGAGCAGTACTTC
15 | TRBJ1-4 | . | TRBV19 | . | CASRGRGATNEKLFF | TGTGCCAGCCGGGGCAGGGGTGCAACTAATGAAAAACTGTTTTTT
12 | TRBJ1-1 | TRBD1 | TRBV10-2 | . | CASRDRVTEAFF | TGCGCCAGCAGAGACAGGGTAACTGAAGCTTTCTTT
15 | TRBJ1-6 | . | TRBV4-2 | . | CASSQDLSANSPLHF | TGTGCCAGCAGCCAAGATCTTAGCGCGAATTCACCCCTCCACTTT
15 | TRBJ2-5 | TRBD2 | TRBV9 | . | CASSSSGGAGETQYF | TGTGCCAGCAGCTCGAGCGGGGGGGCCGGAGAGACCCAGTACTTC
8 | TRBJ1-1 | . | TRBV20-1 | . | CSGGGAFF | TGCAGTGGCGGAGGAGCTTTCTTT
15 | TRBJ2-2 | . | TRBV14 | few | CASSPRVSRTGELFF | TGTGCCAGCAGCCCCAGGGTTTCTAGGACCGGGGAGCTGTTTTTT
13 | TRBJ1-3 | . | TRBV7-6 | . | CASKNLAGNTIYF | TGTGCCAGCAAAAATCTAGCTGGAAACACCATATATTTT
17 | TRBJ1-2 | TRBD1 | TRBV27 | once | CASSRYFGTGGSYGYTF | TGTGCCAGCAGTCGCTATTTCGGGACAGGGGGCAGCTATGGCTACACCTTC
15 | TRBJ2-1 | TRBD2 | TRBV7-2 | . | CASRRLAGVPNEQFF | TGTGCCAGCAGGAGACTAGCGGGGGTCCCCAATGAGCAGTTCTTC
13 | TRBJ1-3 | . | TRBV10-3 | . | CASEGFAGNTIYF | TGTGCCAGTGAGGGCTTCGCTGGAAACACCATATATTTT
15 | TRBJ2-1 | TRBD2 | TRBV7-2 | . | CASSLMSGDYNEQFF | TGTGCCAGCAGCTTGATGAGCGGGGACTACAATGAGCAGTTCTTC
15 | TRBJ2-1 | TRBD2 | TRBV7-2 | . | CASSLSAGGANEQFF | TGTGCCAGCAGCCTTTCAGCCGGGGGGGCGAATGAGCAGTTCTTC
17 | TRBJ1-2 | TRBD1 | TRBV6-1 | . | CASSEDPWKGAVHGYTF | TGTGCCAGCAGTGAAGACCCGTGGAAGGGGGCGGTTCATGGCTACACCTTC
14 | TRBJ1-4 | . | TRBV11-2 | . | CASSSNGVNEKLFF | TGTGCCAGCAGCTCCAACGGGGTAAACGAAAAACTGTTTTTT
15 | TRBJ1-6 | TRBD1 | TRBV10-1 | . | CASSENRGRDSPLHF | TGCGCCAGCAGTGAGAACAGGGGAAGGGATTCACCCCTCCACTTT
16 | TRBJ1-2 | . | TRBV4-3 | . | CASSQDPRDSNYGYTF | TGCGCCAGCAGCCAAGATCCCCGGGATTCTAACTATGGCTACACCTTC
15 | TRBJ1-1 | . | TRBV9 | . | CASSVEGHPYTEAFF | TGTGCCAGCAGCGTAGAAGGACACCCCTACACTGAAGCTTTCTTT
16 | TRBJ1-2 | TRBD1 | TRBV27 | few | CASSPGRTGGNYGYTF | TGTGCCAGCAGTCCGGGCCGGACAGGGGGCAACTATGGCTACACCTTC
14 | TRBJ2-7 | . | TRBV5-1 | . | CASSLSTDSYEQYF | TGCGCCAGCAGCTTGTCTACTGACTCCTACGAGCAGTACTTC
14 | TRBJ1-1 | . | TRBV5-1 | . | CASSLTGSGAEAFF | TGCGCCAGCAGCTTGACTGGGAGTGGGGCTGAAGCTTTCTTT
16 | TRBJ2-1 | . | TRBV4-2 | . | CASSQGMVAGYNEQFF | TGTGCCAGCAGCCAAGGGATGGTGGCGGGCTACAATGAGCAGTTCTTC
16 | TRBJ2-1 | TRBD2 | TRBV7-2 | . | CASSQRRGRSYNEQFF | TGTGCCAGCAGCCAACGGCGGGGGAGATCCTACAATGAGCAGTTCTTC
15 | TRBJ2-2 | TRBD1 | TRBV5-1 | . | CASSLIQGLTGELFF | TGCGCCAGCAGCTTGATACAGGGGTTAACCGGGGAGCTGTTTTTT
12 | TRBJ1-5 | . | TRBV29-1 | . | CSVWTGNQPQHF | TGCAGCGTTTGGACGGGGAATCAGCCCCAGCATTTT
14 | TRBJ2-2 | TRBD2 | TRBV2 | . | CASTGGGASGELFF | TGTGCCAGTACCGGCGGGGGGGCCTCCGGGGAGCTGTTTTTT
15 | TRBJ2-3 | . | TRBV14 | . | CASSPLGAGPDTQYF | TGTGCCAGCAGCCCCTTGGGGGCAGGGCCAGATACGCAGTATTTT
14 | TRBJ1-6 | . | TRBV6-5 | . | CASSPTGRNSPLHF | TGTGCCAGCAGTCCTACAGGGAGAAATTCACCCCTCCACTTT
15 | TRBJ1-5 | . | TRBV2 | . | CASRQGTLSNQPQHF | TGTGCCAGCAGACAGGGAACCCTTAGCAATCAGCCCCAGCATTTT
17 | TRBJ2-7 | TRBD2 | TRBV6-1 | . | CASSARLAGGSAYEQYF | TGTGCCAGCAGTGCCCGACTAGCGGGGGGCTCAGCCTACGAGCAGTACTTC
17 | TRBJ2-2 | . | TRBV24-1 | . | CATSDPSAAGITGELFF | TGTGCCACCAGTGACCCGTCCGCGGCGGGGATAACCGGGGAGCTGTTTTTT
13 | TRBJ2-7 | . | TRBV30 | once | CASSGLPSYEQYF | TGTGCCTCGTCAGGGTTACCCTCCTACGAGCAGTACTTC
17 | TRBJ1-1 | TRBD1 | TRBV7-9 | . | CASSFRDRAIKNTEAFF | TGTGCCAGCAGCTTCCGGGACAGGGCGATTAAGAACACTGAAGCTTTCTTT
14 | TRBJ2-5 | TRBD1 | TRBV5-1 | . | CASSLQGSEETQYF | TGCGCCAGCAGCTTACAGGGGTCCGAAGAGACCCAGTACTTC
12 | TRBJ2-1 | TRBD1 | TRBV5-1 | once | CASRYGTDEQFF | TGCGCCAGCAGGTACGGGACAGATGAGCAGTTCTTC
14 | TRBJ2-1 | . | TRBV20-1 | . | CSASVPGGYNEQFF | TGCAGTGCTAGTGTCCCGGGTGGGTATAATGAGCAGTTCTTC
16 | TRBJ2-3 | . | TRBV5-1 | . | CASSPGALGDTDTQYF | TGCGCCAGCAGCCCTGGGGCTCTAGGGGACACAGATACGCAGTATTTT
17 | TRBJ1-3 | TRBD1 | TRBV30 | . | CAWSPQGAVFSGNTIYF | TGTGCCTGGAGTCCACAGGGGGCCGTATTCTCTGGAAACACCATATATTTT
15 | TRBJ1-2 | . | TRBV28 | . | CASSRTAIGHGGYTF | TGTGCCAGCAGTCGAACCGCGATTGGACACGGTGGCTACACCTTC
15 | TRBJ1-1 | TRBD1 | TRBV10-3 | . | CAISERTGSNTEAFF | TGTGCCATCAGTGAGCGGACAGGGAGTAACACTGAAGCTTTCTTT
12 | TRBJ2-7 | . | TRBV6-5 | . | CASSRGADEQYF | TGTGCCAGCAGTCGGGGGGCCGACGAGCAGTACTTC
14 | TRBJ1-2 | TRBD1 | TRBV2 | . | CASTGTGGAGGYTF | TGTGCCAGCACCGGGACAGGGGGCGCTGGGGGCTACACCTTC